The entry that follows covers one T cell receptor beta chain sequence. Its specificity is not known. This sample is part of a study of T cell responses to AZD1222 COVID-19 vaccine. Findings and caveats of the study: Along spike, vaccine-associated CD4 TCRs were found throughout, with dominance at 160-218 and 743-854.

CDR1 is ENHRY, CDR2 SYGVKD, per germline. This CDR3 is built from 14 residues. V gave up 8 bases and J gave up 2 bases, with 14 bases separating them. This table comes from immunoSEQ multiplex PCR, and its TCRdb copy is limited to in-frame clones, with some not included. The repertoire has under 200,000 clones, about 83% of them found once; the top ten carry approximately 1%. This receptor was obtained from an adult who received the AZD1222 COVID-19 vaccine. The starting material was peripheral blood, obtained 28 days after the second AZD1222 dose. This rearrangement joins TRBV10-3 to TRBJ2-3; D remains unclear. Here the CDR3 reads CAIAPGPATDTQYF. The CDR3 coding sequence is TGTGCCATCGCTCCGGGCCCCGCCACAGATACGCAGTATTTT.